Listed below are T cell receptor beta chains from one sample, sequenced in a study of control samples from healthy donors and cancer patients. Clones were read by immunoSEQ multiplex PCR, and TCRdb kept only the in-frame ones, dropping some. The repertoire includes about 220,000 clones, over 90% of them detected once, and roughly 1.6% sits in the top ten. Sequencing used blood. These receptors were taken from a man aged 50-59 years in good health. Each CDR3 is given with its conserved first and last residue. Each record gives: clone size, D gene, J gene, V gene, CDR3 DNA, CDR3 protein. A D gene is named only where the DNA matches it firmly. Only some rows state a clone size, as once, few, many or a class for expanded clones.

>-|-|TRBJ1-5|TRBV29-1
TGCAGCGTACTAGGTCCCGATCGGTTACCGCATTTT
CSVLGPDRLPHF
>-|-|TRBJ1-6|TRBV5-1
TGCGCCAGCAGCTTGGTTGGAACTCCCTCACCCCTCCACTTT
CASSLVGTPSPLHF
>once|-|TRBJ1-1|TRBV7-2
TGTGCCAGCAGCTTAGATGGGGGCGCGGGCACTGAAGCTTTCTTT
CASSLDGGAGTEAFF
>-|-|TRBJ1-6|TRBV27
TGTGCCAGCAGTTTGACGTGGTTGTACTCCTATAATTCACCCCTCCACTTT
CASSLTWLYSYNSPLHF
>-|TRBD2|TRBJ2-5|TRBV7-2
TGTGCCAGCAGCTATCAATCGGGGACTATACAAGAGACCCAGTACTTC
CASSYQSGTIQETQYF
>-|TRBD1|TRBJ1-4|TRBV18
TGTGCCAGCTCATGGGGACAGAATGAAAAACTGTTTTTT
CASSWGQNEKLFF
>-|-|TRBJ1-1|TRBV3-1/TRBV3-2
TGTGCCAGCAGCCTCGGCCCGACGAACACTGAAGCTTTCTTT
CASSLGPTNTEAFF
>-|TRBD1|TRBJ2-4|TRBV5-4
TGTGCCAGCAGCCCACCCGGGACAGGGATGGGGATCCAGTACTTC
CASSPPGTGMGIQYF
>-|-|TRBJ1-5|TRBV4-1
TGCGCCAGCAGCCAAGAGGCGAGTTCGGGCAGGGGCCATCAGCCCCAGCATTTT
CASSQEASSGRGHQPQHF
>-|-|TRBJ1-5|TRBV19
TGTGCCAGTAGTATAATCGGAAGAGCTCAGCCCCAGCATTTT
CASSIIGRAQPQHF
>-|-|TRBJ2-7|TRBV11-1
TGTGCCAGCAGCCGGGTGGCAGACCCCTCCTACGAGCAGTACTTC
CASSRVADPSYEQYF
>-|-|TRBJ2-3|TRBV7-9
TGTGCCAGCAGCTTACTGGTCACAGATACGCAGTATTTT
CASSLLVTDTQYF
>-|TRBD1|TRBJ1-1|TRBV6-5
TGTGCCAGCCGGAGGACAGGGGGAATCCCTGAAGCTTTCTTT
CASRRTGGIPEAFF
>-|-|TRBJ1-1|TRBV18
TGTGCCAGCTCATTACAGGGCTTCTCGGGCACTGAAGCTTTCTTT
CASSLQGFSGTEAFF
>-|-|TRBJ1-6|TRBV6-1
TGTGCCAGCAGTGAAGCTCCAGGGCGGGCACCCCTCCACTTT
CASSEAPGRAPLHF
>-|-|TRBJ1-2|TRBV6-5
TGTGCCAGCAGACAGGGATCCGGCTATGGCTACACCTTC
CASRQGSGYGYTF
>once|-|TRBJ2-5|TRBV7-2
TGTGCCAGCAGCTTACTCAGGCAAGAGACCCAGTACTTC
CASSLLRQETQYF
>-|-|TRBJ2-7|TRBV3-1/TRBV3-2
TGTGCCAGCAGCCATGCCTACGAGCAGTACTTC
CASSHAYEQYF
>-|-|TRBJ2-1|TRBV18
TGTGCCAGCTCACCTCTAGCCACTAGCTCCTACAATGAGCAGTTCTTC
CASSPLATSSYNEQFF
>-|-|TRBJ2-1|TRBV4-3
TGCGCCAGCAGCCAAGCCCGGGGCTTTTGGAATGAGCAGTTCTTC
CASSQARGFWNEQFF
>-|TRBD1|TRBJ1-6|TRBV9
TGTGCCAGCACCCCACAAGGGGACAGGGCGGGATCACCCCTCCACTTT
CASTPQGDRAGSPLHF
>-|TRBD1|TRBJ1-3|TRBV9
TGTGCCAGCAGCGCGGACAGGGGGCGGAAGACCTCTGGAAACACCATATATTTT
CASSADRGRKTSGNTIYF
>once|-|TRBJ1-3|TRBV7-2
TGTGCCAGCAGCCCTTACAGGGCTTCTGGAAACACCATATATTTT
CASSPYRASGNTIYF
>-|-|TRBJ2-4|TRBV20-1
TGCAGTGCTAGTAACAGGGAGCGGTACATTCAGTACTTC
CSASNRERYIQYF
>-|TRBD1|TRBJ1-2|TRBV28
TGTGCCAGCAGTTTCGTAGAGGCAGGGGGCAGGTATGGCTACACCTTC
CASSFVEAGGRYGYTF
>-|-|TRBJ2-1|TRBV6-5
TGTGCCAGCAGGCCTGCGAGCTCCTACAATGAGCAGTTCTTC
CASRPASSYNEQFF
>once|-|TRBJ1-5|TRBV11-2
TGTGCCAGCAGCTTAGTTGGTGATCAGCCCCAGCATTTT
CASSLVGDQPQHF
>-|TRBD2|TRBJ2-3|TRBV7-8
TGTGCCAGCAGCTTACTTGGGGGGGGTGACACAGATACGCAGTATTTT
CASSLLGGGDTDTQYF
>-|TRBD2|TRBJ2-1|TRBV19
TGTGCCAGTAGTCCAAGCGGGGGATACAATGAGCAGTTCTTC
CASSPSGGYNEQFF
>-|-|TRBJ1-1|TRBV6-5
TGTGCCAACACGCCACGGGGGGCTTGGACTGAAGCTTTCTTT
CANTPRGAWTEAFF
>-|-|TRBJ2-5|TRBV6-5
TGTGCCAGCAGAACTAGCAGGCCAGAGACCCAGTACTTC
CASRTSRPETQYF
>-|-|TRBJ2-5|TRBV3-1/TRBV3-2
TGTGCCAGCAGCCTGGGGAAGACTCAAGAGACCCAGTACTTC
CASSLGKTQETQYF
>-|TRBD1|TRBJ1-5|TRBV3-1/TRBV3-2
TGTGCCAGCAGTTACAGGGGATCCAATCAGCCCCAGCATTTT
CASSYRGSNQPQHF